This TCR beta chain was found in a study of shared clonotypes between healthy human individuals. A note on this clone: No antigen is known for it.

Points from the study as a whole: Generation probability values for non-shared clonotypes were lower than those for clonotypes shared by all four donors.

Germline V gene lookup returns CDR1 SGHTA and CDR2 FQGTGA. The V and J ends lost 5 bases and 6 bases respectively, with 9 bases between them. The CDR3 is made up of 12 amino acids. This was a deep-level run. The protocol was immunoSEQ multiplex PCR, while the TCRdb copy is restricted to in-frame clones and leaves out a portion. The sample shows fewer than 400,000 clones, approximately 79% of them seen only once. Sequencing was performed on memory CD4+ T cells sorted from blood. Subset of the sample: CD45RA-negative fraction. The TCR originated in a man aged 30 to 45 in good health. This chain uses TRBV7-3 with TRBJ2-3; unclear D gene. Written as DNA, the CDR3 is TGTGCCAGCAGCAAGCCTTGGGATACGCAGTATTTT. It encodes CASSKPWDTQYF. The whole variable domain, filled in from reference TRBV7-3 and TRBJ2-3, reads GAGVSQTPSNKVTEKGKYVELRCDPISGHTALYWYRQSLGQGPEFLIYFQGTGAADDSGLPNDRFFAVRPEGSVSTLKIQRTERGDSAVYLCASSKPWDTQYFGPGTRLTVL.